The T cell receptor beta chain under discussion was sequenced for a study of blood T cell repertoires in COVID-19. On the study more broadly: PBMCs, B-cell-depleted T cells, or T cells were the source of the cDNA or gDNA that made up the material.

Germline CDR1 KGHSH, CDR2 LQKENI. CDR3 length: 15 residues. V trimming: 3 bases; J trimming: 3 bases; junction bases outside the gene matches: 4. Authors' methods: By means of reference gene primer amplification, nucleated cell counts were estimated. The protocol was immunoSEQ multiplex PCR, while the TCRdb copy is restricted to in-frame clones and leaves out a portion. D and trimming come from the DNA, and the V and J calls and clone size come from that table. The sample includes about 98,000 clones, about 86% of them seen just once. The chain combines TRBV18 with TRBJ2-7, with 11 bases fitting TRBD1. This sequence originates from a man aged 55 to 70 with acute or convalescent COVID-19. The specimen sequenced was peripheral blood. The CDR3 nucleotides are TGTGCCAGCTCACCTGGACAGGGGGCCTTCTACGAGCAGTACGTC. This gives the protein CASSPGQGAFYEQYV.